The present entry profiles one T cell receptor beta chain with its context. The data originate from a study of CD8+ T cells in alopecia areata. Germline-derived CDR1 and CDR2 are LGHNA and YSLEER. V shed 1 base, J shed 3 bases, and the junction held 1 base outside the gene matches. CDR3 length: 14 amino acids. RNA was isolated and reverse transcribed to cDNA, the sequencing template. Repertoires were generated with immunoSEQ multiplex PCR, while TCRdb's copy carries only in-frame clones and drops some. The table shows 90,000 to 150,000 clones, with more than 30% occurring only once. The chain is built from TRBV4-3 and TRBJ2-7, with 9 bases identical to TRBD1. This clonotype was sampled from a human donor with alopecia areata. The specimen was CD4+ T cells sorted from blood. The CDR3 DNA is TGCGCCAGCAGCCAAGTGACAGGGGGCTACGAGCAGTACTTC. Its translation is CASSQVTGGYEQYF.